The 25 T cell receptor beta chains below come from one sample, sequenced in a study of vaccination and CD4 T cells after COVID-19. Antigen specificity for these receptors is unknown. Sequenced with the Oncomine TCR Beta short-read assay was DNA taken from cultured CD4+ T cells. One entry per CDR3 protein results from TCRdb running MiXCR on the PCR reads. The table records 7,400 or so distinct CDR3 sequences, around 50% of them present only once. Treatment meaning: roughly 11-day PBMC culture with coronavirus spike peptide pools or control peptides (ViraFEST assay). The sequenced sample was CD4+ T cells from blood, cultured in vitro. All receptors come from a human donor who had recovered from COVID-19.

The chain recombines TRBV20-1 with TRBJ1-2, with TRBD1 identical over 8 bases. The CDR3 runs 16 residues. Per germline, CDR1 DFQATT and CDR2 SNEGSKA (reference sequence). The V segment lost 3 bases and the J segment 8 bases; nucleotides outside the gene matches: 17. CDR3 DNA sequence: TGCAGTGCTAGTGACCCAACAGGGGGTGCCGTCGTGGGCTACACCTTC. It codes for CSASDPTGGAVVGYTF.

V and J are TRBV10-3 and TRBJ2-7, with TRBD1 matching 9 bases. CDR3 length equals 14 residues. Per the germline V gene, CDR1 is ENHRY and CDR2 is SYGVKD. Trimming took 5 bases from V and 6 from J; bases not matched to a gene: 8. DNA of the CDR3: TGTGCCATCAGTAGGACAGGGGAGTTAAGCGAGCAGTACTTC. Amino acids: CAISRTGELSEQYF.

The rearrangement joins TRBV6-1 to TRBJ2-2, with D possibly TRBD2 on 6 matching bases. The V end was cut by 5 bases, the J end by 0 bases, with 10 bases between. Per the germline V gene, CDR1 is MNHNS and CDR2 is SASEGT. The CDR3 contains 15 residues. The CDR3 spells CASSNSGANTGELFF. The DNA of the CDR3 is TGTGCCAGCAGTAATAGCGGAGCGAACACCGGGGAGCTGTTTTTT.

Only a few counts were recorded for this clonotype. This chain connects TRBV7-2 to TRBJ1-5; D might be TRBD1 (5 bases). CDR3 length: 13 residues. Germline CDR1 and CDR2: SGHTA and FQGNSA. V was pared by 10 bases and J by 6 bases, with 16 bases between. The CDR3 sequence: CATSREVGQPQHF. As DNA, the CDR3 is TGTGCCACCTCCAGGGAGGTAGGTCAGCCCCAGCATTTT.

The genes are TRBV18 and TRBJ1-1, with D possibly matching TRBD1 (6 bases). The CDR3 covers 15 residues. The V end was cut by 8 bases, the J end by 3 bases, with 19 bases between. Germline loops: CDR1 KGHSH, CDR2 LQKENI. CDR3 DNA sequence: TGTGCCAGCAGATCGACAGGAGGGAGGGACACTGAAGCTTTCTTT. Residues: CASRSTGGRDTEAFF.

This chain connects TRBV7-2 to TRBJ2-7; 10 nucleotides agree with TRBD2. The J segment lost 5 bases and the V segment lost 6 bases, leaving 7 bases of the junction unmatched. The CDR3 sequence is 14 residues long. Germline V gives CDR1 SGHTA, CDR2 FQGNSA. Here the CDR3 reads CASRERGGRDEQYF. The CDR3 DNA reads as TGTGCCAGCAGAGAGCGGGGGGGTAGGGACGAGCAGTACTTC. Together with reference TRBV7-2 and TRBJ2-7, the CDR3 gives the full variable domain: GAGVSQSPSNKVTEKGKDVELRCDPISGHTALYWYRQSLGQGLEFLIYFQGNSAPDKSGLPSDRFSAERTGGSVSTLTIQRTQQEDSAVYLCASRERGGRDEQYFGPGTRLTVT.

This clonotype was counted a single time. This chain uses TRBV19 with TRBJ1-1; D might be TRBD1 (5 bases). V dropped 1 base and J dropped 2 bases, with 14 bases sitting between them. Per germline, CDR1 LNHDA and CDR2 SQIVND (reference sequence). The CDR3 is 16 residues long. The CDR3: CASSIGPPGTNTEAFF. Written as DNA, the CDR3 is TGTGCCAGTAGTATAGGACCACCAGGGACCAACACTGAAGCTTTCTTT.

The chain joins TRBV4-2 to TRBJ1-6; 9 nucleotides match TRBD1. Germline CDR1 is LGHNA and CDR2 is YNFKEQ. The CDR3 length is 16 residues. Unmatched junction bases numbered 6, after V lost 2 bases and J lost 7 bases. The CDR3 sequence: CASSQKDRGANSPLHF. Here the CDR3 DNA reads TGTGCCAGCAGCCAAAAAGACAGGGGGGCCAATTCACCCCTCCACTTT.

The chain joins TRBV7-8 to TRBJ1-1; the D is unclear. V shed 5 bases and J shed 0 bases, with 16 bases lying between them. The CDR3 totals 16 residues. In germline, CDR1 is SGHVS, CDR2 FQNEAQ. The CDR3 here is CASSPRYLGLNTEAFF. The CDR3 region has the DNA TGTGCCAGCAGCCCCCGGTATCTGGGGTTGAACACTGAAGCTTTCTTT.

This clonotype was seen a handful of times. The J gene is TRBJ1-4, the V gene TRBV20-1, with a weak D call TRBD1 (5 bases). The ends were cut back, 0 bases at V and 3 bases at J, with 11 bases in the middle. This CDR3 contains 15 residues. The germline CDR1 and CDR2 sequences are DFQATT and SNEGSKA (reference sequence). The CDR3 DNA reads TGCAGTGCTAGAGACGCGGGGGGGTCTAATGAAAAACTGTTTTTT. Translation gives CSARDAGGSNEKLFF.

This clonotype occurred once. The V call is TRBV12-3 or TRBV12-4, the J call TRBJ1-1; possible D gene TRBD1, 5 bases. Trimming took off 6 bases at V and 5 bases at J, with 16 bases between the two ends. The CDR3 is 14 amino acids. The CDR3 protein is CASSPKRWGTEAFF. In DNA, the CDR3 is TGTGCCAGCAGCCCCAAAAGATGGGGGACTGAAGCTTTCTTT.

This clonotype was counted a single time. The V gene is TRBV7-9, the J gene TRBJ1-1; the D gene is possibly TRBD1 (6 bases). This CDR3 contains 15 residues. Germline CDR1 is SEHNR and CDR2 is FQNEAQ (reference sequence). V was shortened by 5 bases and J by 2 bases, with 15 bases between the two germline ends. DNA of the CDR3: TGTGCCAGCAGCCTACGGTACAGGGTCAACACTGAAGCTTTCTTT. This gives the protein CASSLRYRVNTEAFF.

Turning to this clonotype: The DNA is left out, because the CDR3 cannot be placed on it with certainty; the CDR3 is given as TCRdb lists it. This chain joins TRBV7-5 and TRBJ1-1; the table names TRBD1, a call not compared with the DNA. TRBV7-5 corresponds to a pseudogene. Counting both end residues, the CDR3 totals 17 amino acids. Here the CDR3 reads CISVPEARMGENTEAFF.

V and J are TRBV20-1 and TRBJ1-2; D unresolved. Germline CDR1 and CDR2: DFQATT and SNEGSKA (reference sequence). The ends were cut back, 1 base at V and 3 bases at J, with 9 bases in the middle. The CDR3 contains 13 residues. CDR3 loop: CSARVSGDYGYTF. Written as DNA, the CDR3 is TGCAGTGCTAGAGTTTCCGGGGACTATGGCTACACCTTC.

The chain links TRBV7-3 to TRBJ2-2, with D perhaps TRBD2 (6 bases). The CDR3 sequence is 14 residues long. Trimming took off 5 bases at V and 5 bases at J, with 12 bases between the two ends. Germline CDR1 reads SGHTA; CDR2 reads FQGTGA. CDR3 nucleotide sequence: TGTGCCAGCAGCCGCCTTGCGGGAACCGGGGAGCTGTTTTTT. Its protein is CASSRLAGTGELFF.

This clonotype is deemed medium-sized. The genes are TRBV12-3 or TRBV12-4 and TRBJ1-6, with 8 bases lining up with TRBD1. This CDR3 spans 18 amino acids. Trimming took 6 bases from V and 0 from J; bases not matched to a gene: 10. The CDR3 DNA sequence: TGTGCCAGCAGCAGGACAGGGTTTCAGTCCTCCTATAATTCACCCCTCCACTTT. Translation gives CASSRTGFQSSYNSPLHF.

This chain joins TRBV11-3 and TRBJ2-7; TRBD2 aligns across 7 bases. Looked up from germline, CDR1 is SGHNT and CDR2 is YENEEA. This CDR3 region has 15 residues. Trimming at V came to 5 bases and at J to 5 bases, leaving 12 bases not matched to a gene. CDR3 coding DNA: TGTGCCAGCAGCCAGCGGGGCAACCGGGTGGACGAGCAGTACTTC. Its protein is CASSQRGNRVDEQYF.

This clonotype was seen a handful of times. The chain combines TRBV6-1 with TRBJ1-5; the match to TRBD1 covers 8 bases. CDR3 length equals 15 residues. Germline values: CDR1 MNHNS, CDR2 SASEGT. V lost 6 bases and J lost 5; bases outside the gene matches: 9. The chain's CDR3 is CASRRGTGGDQPQHF. DNA of the CDR3: TGTGCCAGCAGGCGAGGGACAGGTGGTGATCAGCCCCAGCATTTT.

The CDR3 loop is CSAGLAGNIQYF. The CDR3 DNA sequence: TGCAGTGCTGGACTAGCGGGAAACATTCAGTACTTC. The V call is TRBV20-1, the J call TRBJ2-4, with 11 bases matching TRBD2. The CDR3 contains 12 residues. The V gene end was trimmed by 5 bases and the J gene end by 6 bases; junction bases not matched to a gene: 0. Germline-derived CDR1 and CDR2 are DFQATT and SNEGSKA (reference sequence).

Here the CDR3 DNA reads TGTGCCAGCAGCTTCACAGATACGCAGTATTTT. It is translated as CASSFTDTQYF. V and J are TRBV7-2 and TRBJ2-3; no definite D call. This CDR3 has 11 residues. The V end lost 3 bases, the J end lost 2 bases, and 0 bases lay between the germline ends. CDR1 SGHTA and CDR2 FQGNSA come from the germline V gene.

The CDR3 spells CASSHPGTVSGANVLTF. CDR3 nucleotides: TGCGCCAGCAGCCATCCCGGGACGGTCTCTGGGGCCAACGTCCTGACTTTC. The rearrangement links TRBV4-1 to TRBJ2-6; D possibly matches TRBD1 or TRBD2 (5 bases each). The length of the CDR3 is 17 residues. CDR1 and CDR2 (germline): MGHRA, YSYEKL. Trimming took off 3 bases at V and 0 bases at J, with 12 bases between the two ends.

The chain recombines TRBV5-4 with TRBJ1-2, with TRBD1 as a possible D gene (6 bases). Germline V CDR1 and CDR2: SGHNT, YYREEE (reference sequence). The CDR3 covers 14 residues. Trimming took 6 bases from V and 4 from J, leaving 16 bases between them. The CDR3 DNA reads TGTGCCAGCAACCCGGGGCAGGGGAGCTATGGCTACACCTTC. Its translation: CASNPGQGSYGYTF. The whole variable domain, filled in from reference TRBV5-4 and TRBJ1-2, reads ETGVTQSPTHLIKTRGQQVTLRCSSQSGHNTVSWYQQALGQGPQFIFQYYREEENGRGNFPPRFSGLQFPNYSSELNVNALELDDSALYLCASNPGQGSYGYTFGSGTRLTVV.

Only a few counts were recorded for this clonotype. The chain joins TRBV7-9 to TRBJ2-2; D possibly corresponds to TRBD2 (6 bases). This CDR3 is built from 15 residues. In germline, CDR1 is SEHNR, CDR2 FQNEAQ (reference sequence). The ends were cut back, 1 base at V and 8 bases at J, with 14 bases in the middle. The CDR3 DNA sequence: TGTGCCAGCAGCTTAGGCGGGACCCTTAAGGGGGAGCTGTTTTTT. Residues: CASSLGGTLKGELFF.

The chain combines TRBV3-1 with TRBJ1-5; TRBD1 is a possible D gene (5 bases). Trimming shortened V by 3 bases and J by 7 bases, and 13 bases separated the two germline ends. The CDR3 has 14 residues. Germline V gene lookup returns CDR1 LGHDT and CDR2 YNNKEL (reference sequence). DNA of the CDR3: TGTGCCAGCAGCCATCTGGGGGTCCGGCAGCCCCAGCATTTT. It translates to CASSHLGVRQPQHF.

This clonotype was observed a handful of times. V usage is TRBV2 and J usage is TRBJ2-4; tentatively, D is TRBD1 or TRBD2 (6 bases each). V was pared by 10 bases and J by 6 bases, with 16 bases between. The CDR3 length is 13 residues. The V gene's germline CDR1 is SNHLY and CDR2 FYNNEI. The CDR3 DNA reads as TGTGCCACCAAACAGGGACTTGCAAACATTCAGTACTTC. Its protein product is CATKQGLANIQYF.